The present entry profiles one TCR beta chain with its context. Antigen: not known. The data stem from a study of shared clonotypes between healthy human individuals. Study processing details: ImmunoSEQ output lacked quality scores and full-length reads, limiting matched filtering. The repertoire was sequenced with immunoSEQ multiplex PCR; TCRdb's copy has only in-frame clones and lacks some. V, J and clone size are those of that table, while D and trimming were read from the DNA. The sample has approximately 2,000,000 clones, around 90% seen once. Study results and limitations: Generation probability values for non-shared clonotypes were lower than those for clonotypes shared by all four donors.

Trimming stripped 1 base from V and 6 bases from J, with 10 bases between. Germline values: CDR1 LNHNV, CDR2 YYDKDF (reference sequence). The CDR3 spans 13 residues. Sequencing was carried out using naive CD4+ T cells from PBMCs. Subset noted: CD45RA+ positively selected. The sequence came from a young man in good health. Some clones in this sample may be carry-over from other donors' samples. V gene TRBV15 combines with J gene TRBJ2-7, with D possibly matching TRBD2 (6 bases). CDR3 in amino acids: CATSRGFGGEQYF. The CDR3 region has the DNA TGTGCCACCAGCAGAGGATTCGGGGGCGAGCAGTACTTC. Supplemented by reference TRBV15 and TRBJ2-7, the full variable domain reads DAMVIQNPRYQVTQFGKPVTLSCSQTLNHNVMYWYQQKSSQAPKLLFHYYDKDFNNEADTPDNFQSRRPNTSFCFLDIRSPGLGDTAMYLCATSRGFGGEQYFGPGTRLTVT.